What follows are 22 T cell receptor beta chains derived from one specimen sequenced in a study of human CD8 memory T cell subsets. It was UMI-labeled 5' RACE by which the TCR beta libraries were made. TCRdb reprocessed the 5' RACE reads and keeps a single row for each CDR3 protein, giving no DNA. The table gives approximately 7,000 distinct CDR3 sequences; the top ten clones make up roughly 20% of it. Material: CD8+ T cells from PBMCs. These receptors were collected from a human donor in good health.

This clonotype registers medium-sized by frequency. CDR3 loop: CASSQGPWDYEQYF. The chain has TRBV27 and TRBJ2-7; TCRdb selects TRBD2, and the lack of DNA leaves this call unchecked. CDR1 and CDR2 from the germline V gene are MNHEY and SMNVEV (reference sequence). This CDR3 region has 14 residues.

The chain couples TRBV4-2 to TRBJ2-1; TCRdb picks TRBD2, but there is no DNA to check that call. The CDR3 extends over 16 amino acids. The germline V gene has CDR1 LGHNA and CDR2 YNFKEQ. CDR3 sequence: CASSPLGREGFHEQFF.

This chain joins TRBV10-3 and TRBJ2-4; without DNA, the TCRdb call of TRBD2 cannot be checked. This CDR3 has 13 residues. Per germline, CDR1 ENHRY and CDR2 SYGVKD. The CDR3 spells CAISSGLAGPQYF.

The J gene is TRBJ2-1, the V gene TRBV20-1. Germline CDR1 DFQATT, CDR2 SNEGSKA (reference sequence). CDR3 length equals 11 residues. The CDR3 is CSATSYNEQFF.

The chain combines TRBV27 with TRBJ2-1; TCRdb returns TRBD2, unconfirmable since there is no DNA. From germline, CDR1 is MNHEY and CDR2 SMNVEV (reference sequence). CDR3 length equals 12 residues. CDR3: CASSGIYNEQFF.

The chain links TRBV18 to TRBJ2-3; TCRdb proposes TRBD2, but this gene call is untestable without DNA. The germline gives CDR1 KGHSH, CDR2 LQKENI. This CDR3 spans 16 amino acids. The CDR3 here is CASSPGGGAWTDTQYF. The full variable domain, with the rest looked up from reference TRBV18 and TRBJ2-3, is NAGVMQNPRHLVRRRGQEARLRCSPMKGHSHVYWYRQLPEEGLKFMVYLQKENIIDESGMPKERFSAEFPKEGPSILRIQQVVRGDSAAYFCASSPGGGAWTDTQYFGPGTRLTVL.

The V gene is TRBV6-5, the J gene TRBJ2-7; the TCRdb call, TRBD2, lacks DNA for checking. Germline-derived CDR1 and CDR2 are MNHEY and SVGAGI. The CDR3 is 12 residues long. The CDR3 here is CAAGLAAYEQYF.

This chain connects TRBV5-5 to TRBJ2-7. This CDR3 is 12 amino acids long. Germline CDR1 reads SGHKS; CDR2 reads YYEKEE (reference sequence). The CDR3 sequence is CASSVLAYEQYF.

This chain connects TRBV4-1 to TRBJ2-5; the TCRdb call, TRBD2, lacks DNA for checking. The CDR3 contains 15 residues. The germline V gene has CDR1 MGHRA and CDR2 YSYEKL. The CDR3 region is CASSQGAGAEETQYF.

This rearrangement joins TRBV5-1 to TRBJ1-1. The CDR3 runs 13 residues. The germline CDR1 and CDR2 sequences are SGHRS and YFSETQ. The CDR3 loop is CASSPEMNTEAFF.

The chain has TRBV11-2 and TRBJ2-3; TCRdb proposes TRBD1, but this gene call is untestable without DNA. The CDR3 is 17 amino acids. CDR1 and CDR2 from the germline V gene are SGHAT and FQNNGV. The CDR3 sequence: CASSLSAGGTLTDTQYF.

The chain uses TRBV7-8 and TRBJ2-1; there is no DNA to check the TCRdb D call of TRBD2. Germline V gene sequence: CDR1 SGHVS, CDR2 FQNEAQ. This CDR3 is built from 15 residues. Here the CDR3 reads CASSATAGAYDEQFF.

This chain connects TRBV21-1 to TRBJ2-3; TCRdb outputs TRBD1, but without DNA this stays unchecked. TRBV21-1 is a documented pseudogene. The CDR3 extends over 17 amino acids. The CDR3 is CATQGQGNGLDTDTQYF.

V and J are TRBV4-1 and TRBJ2-3; TCRdb's D call, TRBD2, is unchecked because there is no DNA. The CDR3 is 15 residues long. CDR1 is MGHRA, CDR2 YSYEKL, per germline. This CDR3 is CASSQDSGSTDTQYF.

The chain carries TRBV29-1 and TRBJ2-1; TCRdb gives TRBD2 as the D gene, but with no DNA this cannot be confirmed. The germline V gene encodes CDR1 SQVTM and CDR2 ANQGSEA. This CDR3 spans 16 amino acids. This CDR3 is CSVEQAGTTTYNEQFF.

This chain uses TRBV7-2 with TRBJ2-7. Germline V gene sequence: CDR1 SGHTA, CDR2 FQGNSA. The CDR3 loop spans 15 amino acids. The CDR3 loop reads CASSTAGDIGYEQYF. Complete variable domain (other parts from reference TRBV7-2 and TRBJ2-7): GAGVSQSPSNKVTEKGKDVELRCDPISGHTALYWYRQSLGQGLEFLIYFQGNSAPDKSGLPSDRFSAERTGGSVSTLTIQRTQQEDSAVYLCASSTAGDIGYEQYFGPGTRLTVT.

The V gene is TRBV7-9, the J gene TRBJ2-7; TCRdb's D call of TRBD2 is untestable without DNA. Germline loops: CDR1 SEHNR, CDR2 FQNEAQ (reference sequence). The CDR3 has 17 amino acids. CDR3 sequence reads: CASSGLGVEGSAYEQYF. The full variable domain, its missing parts supplied by reference TRBV7-9 and TRBJ2-7, is DTGVSQNPRHKITKRGQNVTFRCDPISEHNRLYWYRQTLGQGPEFLTYFQNEAQLEKSRLLSDRFSAERPKGSFSTLEIQRTEQGDSAMYLCASSGLGVEGSAYEQYFGPGTRLTVT.

CDR3 residues: CASSSGQGIAYEQFF. The genes are TRBV7-8 and TRBJ2-1; TCRdb's D call, TRBD1, is unchecked because there is no DNA. The CDR3 has 15 residues. Germline V gives CDR1 SGHVS, CDR2 FQNEAQ.

The chain has TRBV6-5 and TRBJ1-2; TCRdb indicates TRBD1, and absent DNA this call remains unverified. The CDR3 contains 14 residues. Germline V gene sequence: CDR1 MNHEY, CDR2 SVGAGI. This CDR3 is CASSRQGGSNGYTF.

This clonotype shows up as medium-sized by frequency. The genes are TRBV11-2 and TRBJ2-7; TCRdb's D call, TRBD1, is unchecked because there is no DNA. The CDR3 covers 15 residues. Germline lookup yields CDR1 SGHAT and CDR2 FQNNGV. Here the CDR3 reads CASSLGPRDTYEQYF.

V usage is TRBV7-9 and J usage is TRBJ2-1; the TRBD1 assignment by TCRdb is unverifiable without DNA. The germline V gene encodes CDR1 SEHNR and CDR2 FQNEAQ (reference sequence). The CDR3 covers 15 residues. The chain's CDR3 is CASSPSPGGYNEQFF.

The V gene is TRBV30, the J gene TRBJ1-2. Germline loops: CDR1 GTSNPN, CDR2 SVGIG (reference sequence). The CDR3 contains 13 residues. The CDR3 is CAWKYGGGYGYTF.